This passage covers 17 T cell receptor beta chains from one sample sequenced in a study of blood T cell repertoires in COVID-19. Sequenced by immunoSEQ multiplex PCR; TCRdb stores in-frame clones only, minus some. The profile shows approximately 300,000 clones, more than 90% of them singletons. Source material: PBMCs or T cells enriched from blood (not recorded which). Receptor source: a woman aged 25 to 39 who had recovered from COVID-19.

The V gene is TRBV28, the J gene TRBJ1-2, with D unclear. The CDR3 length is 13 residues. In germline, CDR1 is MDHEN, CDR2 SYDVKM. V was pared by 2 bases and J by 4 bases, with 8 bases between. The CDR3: CASSLSPSYGYTF. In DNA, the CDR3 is TGTGCCAGCAGTTTAAGCCCATCCTATGGCTACACCTTC.

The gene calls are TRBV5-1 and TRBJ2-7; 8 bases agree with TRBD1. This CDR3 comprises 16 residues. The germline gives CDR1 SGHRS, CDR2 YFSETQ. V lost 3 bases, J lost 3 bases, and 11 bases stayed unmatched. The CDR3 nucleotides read TGCGCCAGCAGCTGGGGTTTTGGTGGACAGGGCTACGAGCAGTACTTC. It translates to CASSWGFGGQGYEQYF.

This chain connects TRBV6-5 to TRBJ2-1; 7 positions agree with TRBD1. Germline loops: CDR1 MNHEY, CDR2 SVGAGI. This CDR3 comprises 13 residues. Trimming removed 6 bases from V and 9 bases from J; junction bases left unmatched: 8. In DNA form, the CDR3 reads TGTGCCAGCAGGCGGTCGACAGGGCTTGAGCAGTTCTTC. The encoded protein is CASRRSTGLEQFF.

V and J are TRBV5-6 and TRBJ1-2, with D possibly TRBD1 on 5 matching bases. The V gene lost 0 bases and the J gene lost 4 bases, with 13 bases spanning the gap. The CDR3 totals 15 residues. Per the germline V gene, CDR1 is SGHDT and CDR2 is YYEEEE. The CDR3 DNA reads TGTGCCAGCAGCTTGGCTACGGACATTGTCTATGGCTACACCTTC. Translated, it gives CASSLATDIVYGYTF.

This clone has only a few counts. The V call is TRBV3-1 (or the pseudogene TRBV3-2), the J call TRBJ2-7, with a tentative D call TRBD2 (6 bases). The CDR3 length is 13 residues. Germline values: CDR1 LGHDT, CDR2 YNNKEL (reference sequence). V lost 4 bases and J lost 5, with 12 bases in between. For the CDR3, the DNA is TGTGCCAGCAGCCGGAGGGGTAGGAACGAGCAGTACTTC. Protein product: CASSRRGRNEQYF.

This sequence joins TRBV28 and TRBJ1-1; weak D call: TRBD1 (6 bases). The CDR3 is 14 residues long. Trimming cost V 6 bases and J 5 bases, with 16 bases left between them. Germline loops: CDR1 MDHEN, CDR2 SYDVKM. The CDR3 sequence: CASRRGGFVTEAFF. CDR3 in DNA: TGTGCCAGCAGGAGGGGGGGGTTCGTGACTGAAGCTTTCTTT.

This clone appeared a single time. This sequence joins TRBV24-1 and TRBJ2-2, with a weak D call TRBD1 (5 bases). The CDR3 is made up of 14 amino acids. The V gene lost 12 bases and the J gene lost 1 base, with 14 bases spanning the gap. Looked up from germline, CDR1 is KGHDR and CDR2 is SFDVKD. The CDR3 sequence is CASARQGNTGELFF. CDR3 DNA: TGTGCCTCAGCGCGGCAGGGGAACACCGGGGAGCTGTTTTTT.

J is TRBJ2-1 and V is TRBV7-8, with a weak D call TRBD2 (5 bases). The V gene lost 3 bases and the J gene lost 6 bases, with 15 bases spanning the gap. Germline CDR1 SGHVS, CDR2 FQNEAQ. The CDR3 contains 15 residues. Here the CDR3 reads CASSFRTGIGNEQFF. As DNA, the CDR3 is TGTGCCAGCAGCTTCCGGACCGGGATCGGCAATGAGCAGTTCTTC.

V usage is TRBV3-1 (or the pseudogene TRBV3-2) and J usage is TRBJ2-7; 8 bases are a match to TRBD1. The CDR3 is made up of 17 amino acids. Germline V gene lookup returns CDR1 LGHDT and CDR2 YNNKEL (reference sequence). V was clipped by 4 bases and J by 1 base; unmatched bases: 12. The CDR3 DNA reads TGTGCCAGCAGCCCAACCTCATGGGACAGGCCTTCCTACGAGCAGTACTTC. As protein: CASSPTSWDRPSYEQYF.

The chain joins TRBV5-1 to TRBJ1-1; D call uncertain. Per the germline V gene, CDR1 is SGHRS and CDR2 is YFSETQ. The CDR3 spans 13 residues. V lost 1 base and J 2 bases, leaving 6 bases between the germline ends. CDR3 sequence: CASSLPGNTEAFF. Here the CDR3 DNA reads TGCGCCAGCAGCTTGCCAGGTAACACTGAAGCTTTCTTT.

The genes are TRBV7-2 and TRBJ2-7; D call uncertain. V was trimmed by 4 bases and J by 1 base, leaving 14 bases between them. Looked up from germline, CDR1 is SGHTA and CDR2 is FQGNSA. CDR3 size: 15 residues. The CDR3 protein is CASSSLEMLSYEQYF. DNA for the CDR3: TGTGCCAGCAGCTCTCTCGAGATGCTTTCCTACGAGCAGTACTTC.

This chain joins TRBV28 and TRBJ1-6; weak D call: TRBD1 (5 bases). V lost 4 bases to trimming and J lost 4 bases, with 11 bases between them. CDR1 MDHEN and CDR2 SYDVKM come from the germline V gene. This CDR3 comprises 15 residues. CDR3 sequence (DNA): TGTGCCAGCAGTTCACCAGGGAAGTATAATTCACCCCTCCACTTT. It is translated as CASSSPGKYNSPLHF.

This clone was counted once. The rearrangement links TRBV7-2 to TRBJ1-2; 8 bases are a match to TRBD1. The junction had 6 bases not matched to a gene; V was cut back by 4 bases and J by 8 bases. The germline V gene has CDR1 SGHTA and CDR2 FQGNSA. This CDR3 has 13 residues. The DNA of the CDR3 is TGTGCCAGCAGCTCCGGACAGGGAAGCGGCTACACCTTC. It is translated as CASSSGQGSGYTF.

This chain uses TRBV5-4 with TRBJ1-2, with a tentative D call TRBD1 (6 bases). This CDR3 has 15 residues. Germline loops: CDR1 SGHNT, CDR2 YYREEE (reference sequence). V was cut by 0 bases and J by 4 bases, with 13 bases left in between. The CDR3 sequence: CASSLAGGGLYGYTF. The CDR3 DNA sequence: TGTGCCAGCAGCTTGGCTGGGGGGGGGCTCTATGGCTACACCTTC.

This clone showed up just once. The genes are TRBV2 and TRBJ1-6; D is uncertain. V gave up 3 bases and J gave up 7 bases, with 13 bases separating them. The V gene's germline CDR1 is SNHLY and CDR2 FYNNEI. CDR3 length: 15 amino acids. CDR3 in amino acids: CASSDGPGRNSPLHF. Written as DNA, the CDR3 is TGTGCCAGCAGTGATGGCCCGGGTCGCAATTCACCCCTCCACTTT.

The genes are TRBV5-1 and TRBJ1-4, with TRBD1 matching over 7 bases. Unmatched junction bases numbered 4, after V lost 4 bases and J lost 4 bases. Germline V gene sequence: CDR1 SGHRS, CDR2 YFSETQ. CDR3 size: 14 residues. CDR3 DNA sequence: TGCGCCAGCAGCATCCGGGACAGTAATGAAAAACTGTTTTTT. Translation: CASSIRDSNEKLFF.

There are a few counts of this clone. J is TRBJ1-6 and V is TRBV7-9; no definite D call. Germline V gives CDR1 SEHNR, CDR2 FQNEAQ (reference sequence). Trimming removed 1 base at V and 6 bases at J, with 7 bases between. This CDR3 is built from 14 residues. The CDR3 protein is CASSLERVNSPLHF. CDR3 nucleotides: TGTGCCAGCAGCTTAGAGAGGGTTAATTCACCCCTCCACTTT.